Below are 12 T cell receptor beta chains sequenced from a single sample in a study of T cell responses to AZD1222 COVID-19 vaccine. Sequencing was performed with immunoSEQ multiplex PCR; in TCRdb, only in-frame clones are kept and a portion is missing. The profile shows some 170,000 clones, more than 80% of them singletons. This specimen was peripheral blood, taken on day 0 of AZD1222 vaccination. These receptors were collected from an adult in good health.

V is TRBV20-1 and J is TRBJ2-1; D remains unclear. Trimming took 5 bases from V and 9 from J, leaving 11 bases between them. Germline CDR1 is DFQATT and CDR2 is SNEGSKA (reference sequence). The CDR3 is made up of 11 amino acids. The CDR3 protein is CSAPAVTEQFF. Written as DNA, the CDR3 is TGCAGTGCTCCAGCTGTCACTGAGCAGTTCTTC.

V is TRBV14 and J is TRBJ1-6, with a weak D call TRBD1 (5 bases). The CDR3 contains 17 residues. V was shortened by 0 bases and J by 6 bases, with 15 bases between the two germline ends. CDR1 is SGHDN, CDR2 FVKESK, per germline. CDR3 DNA: TGTGCCAGCAGCCAAGATCTTGGGCAGGGTATTAATTCACCCCTCCACTTT. The encoded protein is CASSQDLGQGINSPLHF.

The rearrangement joins TRBV14 to TRBJ2-2, with 9 bases lining up with TRBD1. Germline V gene sequence: CDR1 SGHDN, CDR2 FVKESK. V lost 6 bases to trimming and J lost 6 bases; unmatched junction nucleotides: 5. The CDR3 covers 14 residues. The CDR3 DNA sequence: TGTGCCAGCAGTGGACAGGGGCCCCCCGGGGAGCTGTTTTTT. Residues: CASSGQGPPGELFF.

The J gene is TRBJ2-7, the V gene TRBV6-5, with 8 bases that match TRBD1. This CDR3 is 14 amino acids long. Germline lookup yields CDR1 MNHEY and CDR2 SVGAGI. V shed 6 bases and J 7 bases; nucleotides not matched to a gene: 11. In DNA, the CDR3 is TGTGCCAGCAGCCTTGAGCAGGGGGCGGGTGAGCAGTACTTC. This translates into CASSLEQGAGEQYF.

V and J are TRBV5-1 and TRBJ1-4; the D is unclear. V dropped 4 bases and J dropped 4 bases, with 11 bases sitting between them. The CDR3 loop spans 14 amino acids. CDR1 and CDR2 from the germline V gene are SGHRS and YFSETQ. CDR3 residues: CASSPIRSNEKLFF. DNA for the CDR3: TGCGCCAGCAGCCCCATTAGGAGTAATGAAAAACTGTTTTTT.

V and J are TRBV7-6 and TRBJ1-2; 9 bases fit TRBD1. Losses at the gene ends were 5 bases for V and 4 bases for J; bases not matched to a gene: 5. CDR1 SGHVS and CDR2 FNYEAQ come from the germline V gene. The CDR3 is made up of 14 amino acids. The CDR3 reads CASSPGTGIYGYTF. The CDR3 nucleotides read TGTGCCAGCAGCCCCGGGACAGGGATCTATGGCTACACCTTC. Based on the CDR3 plus reference TRBV7-6 and TRBJ1-2, the full variable domain is GAGVSQSPRYKVTKRGQDVALRCDPISGHVSLYWYRQALGQGPEFLTYFNYEAQQDKSGLPNDRFSAERPEGSISTLTIQRTEQRDSAMYRCASSPGTGIYGYTFGSGTRLTVV.

The genes are TRBV12-3 or TRBV12-4 and TRBJ2-7; 9 bases fit TRBD1. The V segment lost 6 bases and the J segment 6 bases; nucleotides outside the gene matches: 6. The CDR3 length is 13 residues. The CDR3 protein is CASRRQGGGEQYF. The CDR3 coding sequence is TGTGCCAGCAGGCGACAGGGGGGAGGCGAGCAGTACTTC.

The chain combines TRBV29-1 with TRBJ1-5; TRBD1 matches 9 bases. V was pared by 6 bases and J by 4 bases, with 7 bases of the junction left unmatched. Germline CDR1 is SQVTM and CDR2 is ANQGSEA. This CDR3 comprises 14 residues. CDR3 DNA sequence: TGCAGCGTAGGGGGACAGGGACCAAATCAGCCCCAGCATTTT. Its protein product is CSVGGQGPNQPQHF.

The V gene is TRBV9, the J gene TRBJ1-2; D is unresolved. Germline CDR1 SGDLS, CDR2 YYNGEE. Trimming took 3 bases from V and 9 from J, leaving 6 bases between them. CDR3 length: 10 amino acids. The CDR3, as DNA: TGTGCCAGCAGCGGTGACAGCTACACCTTC. This gives the protein CASSGDSYTF. The full variable domain, in which reference TRBV9 and TRBJ1-2 provide the parts outside the CDR3, is DSGVTQTPKHLITATGQRVTLRCSPRSGDLSVYWYQQSLDQGLQFLIQYYNGEERAKGNILERFSAQQFPDLHSELNLSSLELGDSALYFCASSGDSYTFGSGTRLTVV.

The chain uses TRBV10-2 and TRBJ1-5, with D unclear. In germline, CDR1 is WSHSY, CDR2 SAAADI. CDR3 size: 14 residues. The germline V and J ends were trimmed by 0 bases and 9 bases, with 12 bases remaining between them. CDR3 amino acids: CASSESSLGWPQHF. The CDR3 bases are TGCGCCAGCAGTGAGTCTAGCCTCGGTTGGCCCCAGCATTTT.

V and J are TRBV30 and TRBJ1-1; tentatively, D is TRBD1 (6 bases). Germline V gene sequence: CDR1 GTSNPN, CDR2 SVGIG (reference sequence). Trimming removed 0 bases from V and 5 bases from J, with 13 bases in between. CDR3 length: 14 amino acids. The CDR3 sequence is CAWSVVGGGTEAFF. DNA of the CDR3: TGTGCCTGGAGTGTAGTAGGGGGAGGAACTGAAGCTTTCTTT.

The CDR3 region has the DNA TGTGCCAGCGGCAACTCGGGCCCGCAGGCCCCGGTAAACATTCAGTACTTC. This codes for CASGNSGPQAPVNIQYF. The V call is TRBV21-1, the J call TRBJ2-4. TRBV21-1 is classified as a pseudogene. This CDR3 region has 17 residues.